One and the same sample provided the 17 T cell receptor beta chains below, sequenced in a study of blood T cell dynamics during melanoma immunotherapy. The protocol was immunoSEQ multiplex PCR, while the TCRdb copy is restricted to in-frame clones and leaves out a portion. Of 8,000 or so clones in the sample, approximately 80% were seen once. Time point denoted: pre-treatment baseline. The sample consisted of blood, taken from a patient treated with checkpoint blockade. Receptors originate from a human donor with melanoma.

This clone was seen only a few times. An end of the junction does not agree with germline; a read error may underlie this. The genes are TRBV29-1 and TRBJ2-2, with D possibly being TRBD2 (5 bases). The CDR3 loop spans 14 amino acids. CDR1 and CDR2 (germline): SQVTM, ANQGSEA. CDR3: CSVRPGWNAGELFF. The CDR3 region has the DNA TGCAGCGTACGGCCGGGATGGAACGCCGGGGAGCTGTTTTTT.

V is TRBV27 and J is TRBJ2-1; D is unclear. The ends were cut back, 8 bases at V and 7 bases at J, with 6 bases in the middle. The CDR3 runs to 10 residues. Germline CDR1 is MNHEY and CDR2 is SMNVEV (reference sequence). The CDR3 coding sequence is TGTGCCAGCCGGCATAATGAGCAGTTCTTC. Translating it yields CASRHNEQFF.

This sequence joins TRBV29-1 and TRBJ2-3; 10 bases map to TRBD2. This CDR3 comprises 14 residues. In germline, CDR1 is SQVTM, CDR2 ANQGSEA. V lost 7 bases, J lost 2 bases, and 6 bases stayed unmatched. The CDR3 loop is CSERTSGPTDTQYF. CDR3 coding DNA: TGCAGCGAACGGACTAGCGGCCCCACAGATACGCAGTATTTT.

CDR3 bases: TGTGCCACCGATAGCGGGAGGCCGATCAATGAGCAGTTCTTC. Its protein product is CATDSGRPINEQFF. V usage is TRBV28 and J usage is TRBJ2-1; TRBD2 matches at 10 bases. This CDR3 is built from 14 residues. The trim removed 10 bases at V and 6 bases at J, leaving 9 bases unmatched. Germline V gene sequence: CDR1 MDHEN, CDR2 SYDVKM.

This clone was observed a few times. The genes are TRBV7-9 and TRBJ1-4; 8 nucleotides line up with TRBD1. The CDR3 loop spans 16 amino acids. Trimming at V came to 4 bases and at J to 4 bases, leaving 8 bases not matched to a gene. Germline CDR1 and CDR2: SEHNR and FQNEAQ (reference sequence). This CDR3 is CASSYDRGRFNEKLFF. The CDR3 DNA follows: TGTGCCAGCAGCTACGACAGGGGAAGGTTTAATGAAAAACTGTTTTTT.

V usage is TRBV5-1 and J usage is TRBJ2-5; TRBD2 might be the D (6 bases). This CDR3 contains 14 residues. V was cut by 5 bases and J by 11 bases, with 22 bases left in between. Germline V gene lookup returns CDR1 SGHRS and CDR2 YFSETQ. The CDR3 nucleotides are TGCGCCAGCAGTGTGAGACTAGAGATAGGAGAGCAGTACTTC. Its protein product is CASSVRLEIGEQYF.

The CDR3, as DNA: TGTGCCTGGAGTGTAGGGCCCGGAGGAGAGCAGTACTTC. Protein sequence: CAWSVGPGGEQYF. The chain has TRBV30 and TRBJ2-7; D perhaps matches TRBD2 (5 bases). Germline-derived CDR1 and CDR2 are GTSNPN and SVGIG (reference sequence). V lost 0 bases to trimming and J lost 7 bases, with 13 bases between them. The CDR3 spans 13 residues.

CDR3 protein: CASSLQGHTEAFF. CDR3 nucleotide sequence: TGTGCCAGCAGCTTACAGGGACACACTGAAGCTTTCTTT. V is TRBV7-9 and J is TRBJ1-1; D is possibly TRBD1 (5 bases). V lost 2 bases and J lost 3, with 7 bases in between. Per the germline V gene, CDR1 is SEHNR and CDR2 is FQNEAQ (reference sequence). The length of the CDR3 is 13 residues.

The gene calls are TRBV11-2 and TRBJ2-7; 7 bases line up with TRBD1. The CDR3 is 15 amino acids. Germline lookup yields CDR1 SGHAT and CDR2 FQNNGV. The J segment lost 1 base and the V segment lost 5 bases, leaving 8 bases of the junction unmatched. CDR3 loop: CASSRDSGSSYEQYF. CDR3 sequence (DNA): TGTGCCAGCAGCCGGGACAGCGGTAGTTCCTACGAGCAGTACTTC. Based on the CDR3 plus reference TRBV11-2 and TRBJ2-7, the full variable domain is EAGVAQSPRYKIIEKRQSVAFWCNPISGHATLYWYQQILGQGPKLLIQFQNNGVVDDSQLPKDRFSAERLKGVDSTLKIQPAKLEDSAVYLCASSRDSGSSYEQYFGPGTRLTVT.

The chain has TRBV9 and TRBJ2-1; 7 positions match TRBD2. Germline loops: CDR1 SGDLS, CDR2 YYNGEE. The CDR3 spans 14 residues. The junction had 6 bases not matched to a gene; V was cut back by 0 bases and J by 9 bases. CDR3 sequence: CASSVDLGGGEQFF. CDR3 in DNA: TGTGCCAGCAGCGTAGATCTTGGCGGGGGTGAGCAGTTCTTC.

The chain has TRBV28 and TRBJ1-2, with D tentatively TRBD1 (5 bases). CDR1 MDHEN and CDR2 SYDVKM come from the germline V gene. V was clipped by 7 bases and J by 4 bases, with 16 bases between them. The CDR3 contains 14 residues. The CDR3 nucleotides are TGTGCCAGCACCGAGGCAGGGAAATCCTATGGCTACACCTTC. As protein: CASTEAGKSYGYTF.

This chain links TRBV6-5 with TRBJ2-3; a possible D gene is TRBD2 (5 bases). Germline-derived CDR1 and CDR2 are MNHEY and SVGAGI. Between the trimmed V and J ends, which lost 6 bases and 8 bases, there was a span of 21 bases. The CDR3 loop spans 15 amino acids. The DNA for the CDR3 is TGTGCCAGCAGCCCCACTAGGCCGAGAGGCGGTACGCAGTATTTT. Its protein is CASSPTRPRGGTQYF.

The chain uses TRBV11-2 and TRBJ1-1, with 7 bases identical to TRBD1. In germline, CDR1 is SGHAT, CDR2 FQNNGV. V shed 7 bases, J shed 3 bases, and the junction held 14 bases outside the gene matches. CDR3 length: 16 residues. The CDR3 loop reads CASNPWGTAYDTEAFF. The CDR3, as DNA: TGTGCCAGCAACCCCTGGGGGACAGCGTACGACACTGAAGCTTTCTTT.

This clone was counted a single time. V is TRBV25-1 and J is TRBJ2-3, with D uncertain. This CDR3 comprises 13 residues. The V gene's germline CDR1 is MGHDK and CDR2 SYGVNS. The V and J ends lost 7 bases and 1 base respectively, with 9 bases between them. As DNA, the CDR3 is TGTGCCAGCATCAATGGGGGCACAGATACGCAGTATTTT. Translated, it gives CASINGGTDTQYF.

The chain employs TRBV5-5 and TRBJ1-1, with D possibly TRBD1 on 5 matching bases. The CDR3 is made up of 16 amino acids. The germline CDR1 and CDR2 sequences are SGHKS and YYEKEE (reference sequence). Deletions cut 4 bases from V and 0 bases from J, with 16 bases between. CDR3 sequence: CASSPYPGRVNTEAFF. In DNA, the CDR3 is TGTGCCAGCAGCCCATACCCGGGACGGGTGAACACTGAAGCTTTCTTT.

The chain couples TRBV28 to TRBJ1-6; no clear D gene. The CDR3 has 11 residues. CDR1 and CDR2 from the germline V gene are MDHEN and SYDVKM. The V end lost 6 bases, the J end lost 15 bases, and 12 bases lay between the germline ends. The CDR3 sequence is CASSYDFLLHF. CDR3 coding DNA: TGTGCCAGCAGCTATGATTTTCTCCTCCACTTT.

CDR3 nucleotide sequence: TGCGCCAGCAGCTTGTCCCCGGGGCTCAATGAGCAGTTCTTC. Protein: CASSLSPGLNEQFF. The chain uses TRBV5-1 and TRBJ2-1; D possibly uses TRBD1 or TRBD2 (5 bases each). Germline V CDR1 and CDR2: SGHRS, YFSETQ. V lost 1 base to trimming and J lost 6 bases, with 11 bases between them. The CDR3 runs to 14 residues. Full variable domain (remainder filled in from reference TRBV5-1 and TRBJ2-1): KAGVTQTPRYLIKTRGQQVTLSCSPISGHRSVSWYQQTPGQGLQFLFEYFSETQRNKGNFPGRFSGRQFSNSRSEMNVSTLELGDSALYLCASSLSPGLNEQFFGPGTRLTVL.